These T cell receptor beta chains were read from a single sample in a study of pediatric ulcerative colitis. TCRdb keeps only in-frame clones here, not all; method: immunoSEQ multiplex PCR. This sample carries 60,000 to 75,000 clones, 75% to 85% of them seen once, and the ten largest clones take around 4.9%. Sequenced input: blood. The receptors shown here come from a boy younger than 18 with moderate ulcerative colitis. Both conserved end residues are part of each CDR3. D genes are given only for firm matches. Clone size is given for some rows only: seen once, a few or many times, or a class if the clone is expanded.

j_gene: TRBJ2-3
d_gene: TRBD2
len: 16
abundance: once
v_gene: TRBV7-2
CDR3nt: TGTGCCAGCAGCTTAGTCGCGGGAGGATGGACAGATACGCAGTATTTT
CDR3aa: CASSLVAGGWTDTQYF

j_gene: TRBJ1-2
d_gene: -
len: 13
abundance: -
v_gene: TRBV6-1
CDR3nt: TGTGCCAGCAGTGAATACACTGAGTATGGCTACACCTTC
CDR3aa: CASSEYTEYGYTF

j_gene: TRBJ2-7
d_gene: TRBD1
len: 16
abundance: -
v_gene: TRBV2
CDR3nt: TGTGCCAGCAGTGAAAAGGGACAGGGTCTGGGGGGCGAGCAGTACTTC
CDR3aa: CASSEKGQGLGGEQYF

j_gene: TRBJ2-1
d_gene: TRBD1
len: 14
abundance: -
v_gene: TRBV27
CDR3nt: TGTGCCAGCAGGTGGGACAGGGGGTACAATGAGCAGTTCTTC
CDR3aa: CASRWDRGYNEQFF

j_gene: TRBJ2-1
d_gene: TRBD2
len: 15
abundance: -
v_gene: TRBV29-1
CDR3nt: TGCAGCTCTTCCGGGACTAGCGGGCCATACAATGAGCAGTTCTTC
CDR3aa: CSSSGTSGPYNEQFF

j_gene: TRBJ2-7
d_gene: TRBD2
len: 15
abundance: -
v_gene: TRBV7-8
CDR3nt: TGTGCCAGCAGCTTAGGGACTAGCGGGGGGAACGAGCAGTACTTC
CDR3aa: CASSLGTSGGNEQYF

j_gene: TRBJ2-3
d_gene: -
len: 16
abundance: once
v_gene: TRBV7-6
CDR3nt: TGTGCCAGCAGCTTATCTTTCAGGGCTGGCCCAGATACGCAGTATTTT
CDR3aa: CASSLSFRAGPDTQYF

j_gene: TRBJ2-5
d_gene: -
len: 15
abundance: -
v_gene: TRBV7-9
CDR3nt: TGTGCCAGCAGCCGAAGCGGAGCGGCTCAAGAGACCCAGTACTTC
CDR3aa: CASSRSGAAQETQYF

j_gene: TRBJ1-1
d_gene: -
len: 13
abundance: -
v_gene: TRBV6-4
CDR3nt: TGTGCCAGCAGTGACTCTTGGGGCCGAGAAGCTTTCTTT
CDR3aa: CASSDSWGREAFF

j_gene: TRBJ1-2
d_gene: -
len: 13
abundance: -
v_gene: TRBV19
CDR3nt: TGTGCCAGTAGTACCACAGGGAACTATGGCTACACCTTC
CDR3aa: CASSTTGNYGYTF

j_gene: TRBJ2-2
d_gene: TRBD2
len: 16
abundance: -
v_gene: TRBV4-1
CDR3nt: TGCGCCAGCAGCCGGGAGGGAACAGCGTCTACCGGGGAGCTGTTTTTT
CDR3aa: CASSREGTASTGELFF

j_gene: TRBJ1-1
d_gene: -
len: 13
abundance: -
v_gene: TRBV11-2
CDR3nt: TGTGCCAGCAACGACAGGATGAACACTGAAGCTTTCTTT
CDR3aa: CASNDRMNTEAFF

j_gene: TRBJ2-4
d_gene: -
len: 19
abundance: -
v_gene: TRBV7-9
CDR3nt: TGTGCCAGCAGCTTCCCCCTACAGGGCCCCATTAATGCCAAAAACATTCAGTACTTC
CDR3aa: CASSFPLQGPINAKNIQYF

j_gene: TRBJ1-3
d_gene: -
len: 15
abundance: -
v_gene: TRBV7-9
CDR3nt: TGTGCCAGCAGCTTGTCGGGGGCGCGTGGAAACACCATATATTTT
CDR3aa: CASSLSGARGNTIYF

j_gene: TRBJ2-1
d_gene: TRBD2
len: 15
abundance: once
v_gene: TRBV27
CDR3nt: TGTGCCAGCAGTGTACTAGCGGGGGCGATAAATGAGCAGTTCTTC
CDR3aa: CASSVLAGAINEQFF